This T cell receptor (beta chain) derives from a study of blood T cell repertoires in COVID-19. TCRdb keeps only in-frame clones here, not all; method: immunoSEQ multiplex PCR. The data show over 300,000 clones, roughly 90% seen once. The CDR3 loop spans 17 amino acids. V was clipped by 0 bases and J by 0 bases; unmatched bases: 8. Germline CDR1 reads SGHDT; CDR2 reads YYEEEE. The sequence derives from a man in his forties or fifties with acute or convalescent COVID-19. The rearrangement joins TRBV5-6 to TRBJ1-1; 7 bases are shared with TRBD1. What was sequenced was peripheral blood. The CDR3 region has the DNA TGTGCCAGCAGCTTGGCCGAAGTGGGACAGCTGAACACTGAAGCTTTCTTT. Its translation: CASSLAEVGQLNTEAFF.